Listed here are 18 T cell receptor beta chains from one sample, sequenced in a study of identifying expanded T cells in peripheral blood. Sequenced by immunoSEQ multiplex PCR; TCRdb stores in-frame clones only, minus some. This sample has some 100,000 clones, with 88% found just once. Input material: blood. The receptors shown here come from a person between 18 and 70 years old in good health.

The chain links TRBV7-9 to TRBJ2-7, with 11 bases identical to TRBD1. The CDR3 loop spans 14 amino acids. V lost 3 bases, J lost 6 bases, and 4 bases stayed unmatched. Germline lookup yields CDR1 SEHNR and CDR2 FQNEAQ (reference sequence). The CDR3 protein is CASSFRGTGGEQYF. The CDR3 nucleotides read TGTGCCAGCAGCTTCAGAGGGACAGGGGGCGAGCAGTACTTC.

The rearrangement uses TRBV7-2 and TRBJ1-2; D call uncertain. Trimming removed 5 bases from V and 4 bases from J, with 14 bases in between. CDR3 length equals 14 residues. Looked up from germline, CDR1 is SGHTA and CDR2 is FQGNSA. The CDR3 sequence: CASSPEGRAYGYTF. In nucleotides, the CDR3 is TGTGCCAGCAGCCCGGAAGGTAGGGCCTATGGCTACACCTTC.

DNA of the CDR3: TGTGCCAGCAGCTTCGGGCGAAGCTATGGCTACACCTTC. Translation: CASSFGRSYGYTF. The chain couples TRBV5-6 to TRBJ1-2, with D uncertain. This CDR3 region has 13 residues. V lost 2 bases and J lost 4, with 9 bases in between. In germline, CDR1 is SGHDT, CDR2 YYEEEE.

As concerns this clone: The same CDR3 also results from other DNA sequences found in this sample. The CDR3 DNA is TGTGCCAGCAGCGCCGGGACGGACTCTGGAAACACCATATATTTT. The encoded protein is CASSAGTDSGNTIYF. This chain uses TRBV9 with TRBJ1-3, with D tentatively TRBD1 (5 bases). CDR3 size: 15 residues. V was shortened by 3 bases and J by 0 bases, with 10 bases between the two germline ends. Germline V CDR1 and CDR2: SGDLS, YYNGEE. Supplemented by reference TRBV9 and TRBJ1-3, the full variable domain reads DSGVTQTPKHLITATGQRVTLRCSPRSGDLSVYWYQQSLDQGLQFLIQYYNGEERAKGNILERFSAQQFPDLHSELNLSSLELGDSALYFCASSAGTDSGNTIYFGEGSWLTVV.

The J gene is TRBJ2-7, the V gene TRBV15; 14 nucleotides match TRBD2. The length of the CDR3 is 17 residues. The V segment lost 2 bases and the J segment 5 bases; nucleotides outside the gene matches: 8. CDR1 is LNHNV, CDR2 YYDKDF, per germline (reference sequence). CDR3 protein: CATSRLSSTSGRDEQYF. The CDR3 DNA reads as TGTGCCACCAGCAGACTATCCTCGACTAGCGGGAGGGACGAGCAGTACTTC.

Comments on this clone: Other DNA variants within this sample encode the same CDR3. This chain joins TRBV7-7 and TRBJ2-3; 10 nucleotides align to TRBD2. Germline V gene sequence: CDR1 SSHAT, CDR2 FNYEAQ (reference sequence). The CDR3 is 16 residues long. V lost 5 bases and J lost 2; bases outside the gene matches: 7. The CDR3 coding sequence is TGTGCCAGCAGCCGATTAGCGGGGGGCAACACAGATACGCAGTATTTT. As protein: CASSRLAGGNTDTQYF.

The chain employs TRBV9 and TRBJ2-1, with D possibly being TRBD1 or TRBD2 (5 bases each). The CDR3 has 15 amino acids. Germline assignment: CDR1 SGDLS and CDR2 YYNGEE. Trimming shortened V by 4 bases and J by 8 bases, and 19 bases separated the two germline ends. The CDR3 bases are TGTGCCAGCAGCTTTATAGACCGGGGCGTTGATGAGCAGTTCTTC. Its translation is CASSFIDRGVDEQFF. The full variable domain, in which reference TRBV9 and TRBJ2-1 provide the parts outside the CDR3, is DSGVTQTPKHLITATGQRVTLRCSPRSGDLSVYWYQQSLDQGLQFLIQYYNGEERAKGNILERFSAQQFPDLHSELNLSSLELGDSALYFCASSFIDRGVDEQFFGPGTRLTVL.

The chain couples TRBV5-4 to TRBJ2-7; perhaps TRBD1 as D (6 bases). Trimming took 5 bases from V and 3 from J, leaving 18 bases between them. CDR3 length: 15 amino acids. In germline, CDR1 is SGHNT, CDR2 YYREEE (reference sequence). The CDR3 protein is CASRNRDTDFYEQYF. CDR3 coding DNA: TGTGCCAGCAGAAACCGGGACACAGACTTCTACGAGCAGTACTTC.

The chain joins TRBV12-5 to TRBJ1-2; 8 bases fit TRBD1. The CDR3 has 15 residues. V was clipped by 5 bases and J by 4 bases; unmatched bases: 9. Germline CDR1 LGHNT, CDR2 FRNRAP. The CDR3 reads CASGPRTGYSYGYTF. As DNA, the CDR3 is TGTGCTAGTGGTCCCCGGACAGGGTATTCCTATGGCTACACCTTC.

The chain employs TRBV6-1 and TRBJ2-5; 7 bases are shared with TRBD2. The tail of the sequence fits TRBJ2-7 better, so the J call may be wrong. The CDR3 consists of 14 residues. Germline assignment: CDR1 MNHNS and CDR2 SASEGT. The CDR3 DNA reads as TGTGCCAGCAGTGTGTTGAGCGGGGACTACGAGCAGTACTTC. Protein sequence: CASSVLSGDYEQYF.

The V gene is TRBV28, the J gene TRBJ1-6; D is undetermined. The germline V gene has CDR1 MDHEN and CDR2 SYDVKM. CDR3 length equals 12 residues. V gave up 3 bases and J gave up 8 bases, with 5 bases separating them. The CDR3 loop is CASSLVDSPLHF. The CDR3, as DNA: TGTGCCAGCAGTTTGGTGGATTCACCCCTCCACTTT.

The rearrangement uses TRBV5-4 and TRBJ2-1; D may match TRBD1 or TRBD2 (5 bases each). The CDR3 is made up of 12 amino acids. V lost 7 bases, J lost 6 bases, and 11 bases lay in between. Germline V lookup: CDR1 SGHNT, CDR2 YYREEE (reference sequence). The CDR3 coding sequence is TGTGCCAGCTCGGGGCAGCCCAATGAGCAGTTCTTC. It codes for CASSGQPNEQFF.

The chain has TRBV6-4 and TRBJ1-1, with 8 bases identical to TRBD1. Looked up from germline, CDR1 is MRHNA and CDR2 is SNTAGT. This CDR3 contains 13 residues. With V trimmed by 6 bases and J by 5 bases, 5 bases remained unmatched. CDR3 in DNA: TGTGCCAGCAGCTCACACAGGGGGACTGAAGCTTTCTTT. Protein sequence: CASSSHRGTEAFF.

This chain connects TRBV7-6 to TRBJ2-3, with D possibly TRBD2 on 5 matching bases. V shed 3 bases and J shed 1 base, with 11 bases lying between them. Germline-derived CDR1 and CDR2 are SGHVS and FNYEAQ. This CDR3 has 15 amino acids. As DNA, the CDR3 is TGTGCCAGCAGCTTCCTTGCGGAGGGCACAGATACGCAGTATTTT. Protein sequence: CASSFLAEGTDTQYF.

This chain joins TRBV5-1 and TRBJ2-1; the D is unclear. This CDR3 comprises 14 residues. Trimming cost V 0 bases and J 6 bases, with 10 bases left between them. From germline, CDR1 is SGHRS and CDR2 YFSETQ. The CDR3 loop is CASSLVPESNEQFF. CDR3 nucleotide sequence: TGCGCCAGCAGCTTGGTGCCTGAATCCAATGAGCAGTTCTTC.

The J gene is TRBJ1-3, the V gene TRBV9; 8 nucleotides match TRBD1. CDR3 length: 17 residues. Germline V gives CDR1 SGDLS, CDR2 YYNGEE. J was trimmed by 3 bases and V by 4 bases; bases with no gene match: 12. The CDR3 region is CASSPGLGTGGGNTIYF. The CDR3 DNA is TGTGCCAGCAGCCCCGGCCTCGGGACAGGAGGTGGAAACACCATATATTTT.

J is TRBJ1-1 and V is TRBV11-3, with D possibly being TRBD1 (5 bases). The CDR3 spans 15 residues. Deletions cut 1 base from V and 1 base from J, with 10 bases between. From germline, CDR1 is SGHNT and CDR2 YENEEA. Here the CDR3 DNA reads TGTGCCAGCAGCTTAGTGGACACAGGGAACACTGAAGCTTTCTTT. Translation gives CASSLVDTGNTEAFF.

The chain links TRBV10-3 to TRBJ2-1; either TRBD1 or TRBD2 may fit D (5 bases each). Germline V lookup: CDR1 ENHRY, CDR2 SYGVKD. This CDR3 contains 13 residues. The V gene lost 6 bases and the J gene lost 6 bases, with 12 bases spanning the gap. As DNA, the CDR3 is TGTGCCATCAGCCTTGGGGGAAGCAATGAGCAGTTCTTC. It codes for CAISLGGSNEQFF.